The 22 T cell receptor beta chains below were found in one sample sequenced in a study of beta chain features in type 1 diabetes (dated by TCRdb to 2017 to 2018). The paper as a whole reports these results and caveats: In all four CD4+ subsets, TCRB CDR3 length was moderately but significantly shorter in type 1 diabetes patients.

The library came from the immunoSEQ multiplex PCR assay. All of the isolated RNA was reverse transcribed with the High Capacity cDNA Reverse Transcription Kit, so expressed TCRB transcripts were sequenced. TCRdb mirrors the immuneACCESS table, restricted to in-frame sequences. Some clones are absent from its copies; in checked studies, under half trace to an unresolved V gene, and the reason for the others is unknown. The sample table holds about 740,000 clones, of which under 15% were seen once. The ten largest make up approximately 0.021% of the sample. The antigens for these receptors are not known. The sample comprised naive CD4+ T cells from blood. The meaning of the sample's cell subset or site label: true naive CD4+ T cells. The receptor set was obtained from a man between 18 and 35 years old with type 1 diabetes.

This clone was counted only a few times. This rearrangement joins TRBV6-5 to TRBJ2-1; D assignment may be TRBD1 or TRBD2 (5 bases each). Germline assignment: CDR1 MNHEY and CDR2 SVGAGI. This CDR3 has 15 amino acids. V was pared by 2 bases and J by 0 bases, with 8 bases between. CDR3: CASSYEGPSYNEQFF. As DNA, the CDR3 is TGTGCCAGCAGTTACGAGGGGCCCTCCTACAATGAGCAGTTCTTC.

The J gene is TRBJ1-2, the V gene TRBV27; D is unresolved. Trimming removed 5 bases from V and 8 bases from J, with 9 bases in between. Germline CDR1 and CDR2: MNHEY and SMNVEV (reference sequence). The CDR3 covers 11 residues. The CDR3 bases are TGTGCCAGCAGTCCCCCTTGGGGCTACACCTTC. It codes for CASSPPWGYTF.

The chain joins TRBV7-6 to TRBJ2-1, with 10 nucleotides matching TRBD2. Trimming at V came to 1 base and at J to 12 bases, leaving 3 bases not matched to a gene. CDR1 is SGHVS, CDR2 FNYEAQ, per germline. CDR3 length: 13 amino acids. CDR3: CASSLEVAGGQFF. CDR3 DNA: TGTGCCAGCAGCTTAGAGGTAGCGGGGGGGCAGTTCTTC. Together with reference TRBV7-6 and TRBJ2-1, the CDR3 gives the full variable domain: GAGVSQSPRYKVTKRGQDVALRCDPISGHVSLYWYRQALGQGPEFLTYFNYEAQQDKSGLPNDRFSAERPEGSISTLTIQRTEQRDSAMYRCASSLEVAGGQFFGPGTRLTVL.

The rearrangement links TRBV5-1 to TRBJ1-2; D might be TRBD1 (5 bases). V was pared by 4 bases and J by 2 bases, with 12 bases between. The CDR3 extends over 14 amino acids. The germline V gene encodes CDR1 SGHRS and CDR2 YFSETQ. CDR3 region: CASSPAAGNYGYTF. The DNA for the CDR3 is TGCGCCAGCAGCCCAGCGGCAGGGAACTATGGCTACACCTTC.

V usage is TRBV9 and J usage is TRBJ1-2, with 7 bases identical to TRBD1. The J segment lost 0 bases and the V segment lost 0 bases, leaving 11 bases of the junction unmatched. The CDR3 is made up of 18 amino acids. From germline, CDR1 is SGDLS and CDR2 YYNGEE. CDR3 coding DNA: TGTGCCAGCAGCGTAGGCCCCATAGGGGGCCTCGCTAACTATGGCTACACCTTC. Translation gives CASSVGPIGGLANYGYTF.

The J gene is TRBJ1-2, the V gene TRBV30; tentatively, D is TRBD1 (5 bases). V was cut by 2 bases and J by 3 bases, with 10 bases left in between. This CDR3 is 13 amino acids long. The germline V gene encodes CDR1 GTSNPN and CDR2 SVGIG (reference sequence). CDR3 amino acids: CAWSFLGDYGYTF. Here the CDR3 DNA reads TGTGCCTGGAGTTTCCTGGGGGACTATGGCTACACCTTC.

This clone was recorded a few times. The rearrangement links TRBV29-1 to TRBJ2-3; D is perhaps TRBD1 (5 bases). V dropped 7 bases and J dropped 4 bases, with 15 bases sitting between them. CDR1 and CDR2 from the germline V gene are SQVTM and ANQGSEA. The CDR3 totals 13 residues. CDR3 amino acids: CSAKGAVADTQYF. In DNA form, the CDR3 reads TGCAGCGCTAAAGGGGCAGTGGCAGATACGCAGTATTTT.

Only a few counts were recorded for this clone. The chain couples TRBV7-2 to TRBJ1-2; TRBD1 aligns across 7 bases. This CDR3 has 15 residues. Germline-derived CDR1 and CDR2 are SGHTA and FQGNSA. Trimming removed 5 bases from V and 2 bases from J; junction bases left unmatched: 8. CDR3 region: CASSPYRGGNYGYTF. CDR3 DNA: TGTGCCAGCAGCCCTTACAGGGGAGGCAACTATGGCTACACCTTC.

This clone came up a few times. This chain uses TRBV18 with TRBJ2-7; 7 positions match TRBD1. The CDR3 is 15 residues long. Germline V CDR1 and CDR2: KGHSH, LQKENI. V lost 1 base, J lost 0 bases, and 3 bases stayed unmatched. The CDR3, as DNA: TGTGCCAGCTCACCACAGGGGGACAGCTCCTACGAGCAGTACTTC. Encoded protein: CASSPQGDSSYEQYF.

The V and J genes are TRBV6-1 and TRBJ2-3, with TRBD1 as a possible D gene (6 bases). The CDR3 contains 13 residues. From germline, CDR1 is MNHNS and CDR2 SASEGT. V dropped 10 bases and J dropped 6 bases, with 17 bases sitting between them. CDR3 in DNA: TGTGCCACCGCAACTACAGGGTCGGATACGCAGTATTTT. Translation gives CATATTGSDTQYF.

This clone turned up a few times. V and J are TRBV5-4 and TRBJ2-7; unclear D gene. Germline-derived CDR1 and CDR2 are SGHNT and YYREEE (reference sequence). V gave up 5 bases and J gave up 1 base, with 10 bases separating them. This CDR3 is 13 amino acids long. The CDR3 nucleotides are TGTGCCAGCAGTACGGCCGCATCCTACGAGCAGTACTTC. The encoded protein is CASSTAASYEQYF.

The chain has TRBV6-5 and TRBJ1-2; D not certain. The germline CDR1 and CDR2 sequences are MNHEY and SVGAGI. This CDR3 is built from 14 residues. Trimming took off 6 bases at V and 3 bases at J, with 14 bases between the two ends. The CDR3 region is CASSRGRRDYGYTF. The CDR3 DNA follows: TGTGCCAGCAGCCGAGGGCGGAGGGACTATGGCTACACCTTC.

This clone occurred a few times. The rearrangement uses TRBV18 and TRBJ1-1, with TRBD1 as a possible D gene (6 bases). Trimming shortened V by 3 bases and J by 3 bases, and 14 bases separated the two germline ends. This CDR3 has 15 amino acids. Germline CDR1 and CDR2: KGHSH and LQKENI. The CDR3 DNA is TGTGCCAGCTCACCTACCGACAGGCTCTACACTGAAGCTTTCTTT. Amino acid sequence: CASSPTDRLYTEAFF.

This clone was seen more than once but under ten times. This sequence joins TRBV5-6 and TRBJ2-7; no clear D. The CDR3 spans 13 residues. CDR1 and CDR2 from the germline V gene are SGHDT and YYEEEE. The V end lost 4 bases, the J end lost 0 bases, and 8 bases lay between the germline ends. The CDR3 region has the DNA TGTGCCAGCAGCGACGACACCTCCTACGAGCAGTACTTC. Amino acids: CASSDDTSYEQYF. Complete variable domain (other parts from reference TRBV5-6 and TRBJ2-7): DAGVTQSPTHLIKTRGQQVTLRCSPKSGHDTVSWYQQALGQGPQFIFQYYEEEERQRGNFPDRFSGHQFPNYSSELNVNALLLGDSALYLCASSDDTSYEQYFGPGTRLTVT.

This clone was seen a handful of times. The chain has TRBV7-9 and TRBJ1-1, with 9 bases matching TRBD1. Germline V CDR1 and CDR2: SEHNR, FQNEAQ (reference sequence). CDR3 size: 15 residues. Trimming took 8 bases from V and 2 from J; bases not matched to a gene: 9. The CDR3 region is CASDSTGGANTEAFF. The CDR3, as DNA: TGTGCCAGCGATTCGACAGGGGGGGCTAACACTGAAGCTTTCTTT.

The chain links TRBV29-1 to TRBJ2-3; 7 nucleotides match TRBD2. The CDR3 covers 14 residues. Unmatched junction bases numbered 3, after V lost 2 bases and J lost 1 base. The germline gives CDR1 SQVTM, CDR2 ANQGSEA. The CDR3 DNA is TGCAGCGTTGAAAGCGGGGTCGGCACAGATACGCAGTATTTT. It encodes CSVESGVGTDTQYF.

This clone turned up a few times. CDR3 bases: TGTGCCAGCAGTGAAGGCAGCCAACTGGGGAATCAGCCCCAGCATTTT. Protein: CASSEGSQLGNQPQHF. This rearrangement joins TRBV6-1 to TRBJ1-5; D not certain. This CDR3 has 16 residues. CDR1 and CDR2 (germline): MNHNS, SASEGT. Trimming took 1 base from V and 4 from J, leaving 14 bases between them.

This sequence joins TRBV5-1 and TRBJ2-2, with no clear D. Between the trimmed V and J ends, which lost 3 bases and 6 bases, there was a span of 3 bases. Germline V gene sequence: CDR1 SGHRS, CDR2 YFSETQ. This CDR3 has 11 residues. The CDR3 bases are TGCGCCAGCAGCTGGGCCGGGGAGCTGTTTTTT. Encoded protein: CASSWAGELFF.

In this sample, this clone turned up a few times. The rearrangement links TRBV6-5 to TRBJ2-3; 11 bases line up with TRBD2. From germline, CDR1 is MNHEY and CDR2 SVGAGI. Trimming at V came to 6 bases and at J to 6 bases, leaving 8 bases not matched to a gene. The CDR3 covers 15 residues. As DNA, the CDR3 is TGTGCCAGCAGCTTTAGCGGGGGGGCCCCCGATACGCAGTATTTT. As protein: CASSFSGGAPDTQYF.

The rearrangement joins TRBV4-2 to TRBJ1-2, with 9 positions matching TRBD1. V shed 0 bases and J 7 bases; nucleotides not matched to a gene: 6. The germline gives CDR1 LGHNA, CDR2 YNFKEQ. The CDR3 length is 15 residues. For the CDR3, the DNA is TGTGCCAGCAGCCAAGAGGACACAGGGGGCATTGGCTACACCTTC. Protein: CASSQEDTGGIGYTF.

This chain connects TRBV18 to TRBJ2-3; 8 nucleotides agree with TRBD1. J lost 4 bases, V lost 1 base, and 7 bases had no gene match. CDR3 length equals 16 residues. CDR1 is KGHSH, CDR2 LQKENI, per germline. The CDR3 reads CASSPLYRGSPDTQYF. CDR3 DNA sequence: TGTGCCAGCTCACCACTCTACAGGGGGAGCCCAGATACGCAGTATTTT. Full variable domain (missing parts from reference TRBV18 and TRBJ2-3): NAGVMQNPRHLVRRRGQEARLRCSPMKGHSHVYWYRQLPEEGLKFMVYLQKENIIDESGMPKERFSAEFPKEGPSILRIQQVVRGDSAAYFCASSPLYRGSPDTQYFGPGTRLTVL.

This clone was counted a few times. The rearrangement uses TRBV5-4 and TRBJ1-1; D is uncertain. V was cut by 3 bases and J by 4 bases, with 10 bases left in between. The CDR3 runs to 13 residues. In germline, CDR1 is SGHNT, CDR2 YYREEE (reference sequence). CDR3 sequence reads: CASSSASGTEAFF. The CDR3 nucleotides are TGTGCCAGCAGCTCCGCATCGGGCACTGAAGCTTTCTTT.